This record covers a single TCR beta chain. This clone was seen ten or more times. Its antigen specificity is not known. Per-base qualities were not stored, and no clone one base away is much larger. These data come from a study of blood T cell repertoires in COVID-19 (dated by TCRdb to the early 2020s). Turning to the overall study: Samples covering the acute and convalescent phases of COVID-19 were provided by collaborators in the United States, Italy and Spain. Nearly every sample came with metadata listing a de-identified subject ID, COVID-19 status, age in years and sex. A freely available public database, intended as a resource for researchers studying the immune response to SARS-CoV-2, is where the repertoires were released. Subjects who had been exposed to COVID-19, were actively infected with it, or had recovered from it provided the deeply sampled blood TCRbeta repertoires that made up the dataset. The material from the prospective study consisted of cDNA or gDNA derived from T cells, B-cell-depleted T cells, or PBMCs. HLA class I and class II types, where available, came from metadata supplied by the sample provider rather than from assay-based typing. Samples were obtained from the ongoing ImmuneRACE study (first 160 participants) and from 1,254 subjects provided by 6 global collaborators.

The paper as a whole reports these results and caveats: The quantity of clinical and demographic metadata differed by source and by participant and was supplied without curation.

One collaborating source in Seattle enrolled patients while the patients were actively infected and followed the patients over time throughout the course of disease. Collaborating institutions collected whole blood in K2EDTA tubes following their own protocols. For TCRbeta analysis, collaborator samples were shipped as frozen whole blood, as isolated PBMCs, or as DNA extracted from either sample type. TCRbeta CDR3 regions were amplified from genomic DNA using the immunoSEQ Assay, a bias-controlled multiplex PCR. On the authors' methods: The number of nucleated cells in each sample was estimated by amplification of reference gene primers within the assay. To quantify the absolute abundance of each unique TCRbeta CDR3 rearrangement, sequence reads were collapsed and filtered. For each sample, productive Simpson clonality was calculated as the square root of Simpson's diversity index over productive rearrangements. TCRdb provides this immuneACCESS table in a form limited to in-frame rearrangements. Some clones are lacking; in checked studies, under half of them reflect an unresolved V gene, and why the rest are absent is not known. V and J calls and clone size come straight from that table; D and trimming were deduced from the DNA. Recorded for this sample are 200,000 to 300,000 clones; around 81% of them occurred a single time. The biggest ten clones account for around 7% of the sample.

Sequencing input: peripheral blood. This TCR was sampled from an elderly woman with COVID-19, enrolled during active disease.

The sequenced DNA: TGTGCCAGCAGCCTCCTCGGACAGGGGCAACAGTACTTC. This translates into CASSLLGQGQQYF. The chain is assembled from TRBV2 and TRBJ2-7; 9 central bases correspond to TRBD1. CDR3 length: 13 amino acids, cysteine to phenylalanine. Left in the record is the CDR3 DNA by itself, 39 bases read in frame from the first base. Trimmed from V: 6 bases; trimmed from J: 10 bases; junction bases lacking a gene match: 10. According to the germline V gene, CDR1 reads SNHLY and CDR2 reads FYNNEI.